One sample yielded the 3 T cell receptor beta chains listed below, sequenced in a study of CD4 T cells in relation to SARS-CoV-2 and coronaviruses. TCRdb's table, derived via immunoSEQ multiplex PCR, lists solely in-frame clones and lacks some. The table shows tens of thousands of clones, with roughly four fifths occurring only once. No cognate antigen is known for these TCRs. Input material: memory CD4+ T cells from PBMCs, cultured in vitro. Receptors were obtained from an adult with COVID-19.

The DNA of the CDR3 is TGTGCCAGCAGTTTAGGCGGGAGGTACTACGAGCAGTACTTC. Amino acid sequence: CASSLGGRYYEQYF. This sequence joins TRBV27 and TRBJ2-7; 8 nucleotides align to TRBD2. V lost 2 bases, J lost 3 bases, and 3 bases stayed unmatched. Germline loops: CDR1 MNHEY, CDR2 SMNVEV (reference sequence). This CDR3 contains 14 residues.

This clone occurred a few times. The genes are TRBV5-8 and TRBJ2-7, with TRBD1 matching over 7 bases. Germline assignment: CDR1 SGHTS and CDR2 YDEGEE. V shed 4 bases, J shed 12 bases, and the junction held 10 bases outside the gene matches. The CDR3 spans 12 residues. The chain's CDR3 is CASSVGTAWRYF. The CDR3 nucleotides read TGTGCCAGCAGCGTAGGGACAGCGTGGCGGTACTTC.

The rearrangement uses TRBV28 and TRBJ2-7; D unclear. Trimming removed 5 bases from V and 3 bases from J, with 14 bases in between. The germline V gene encodes CDR1 MDHEN and CDR2 SYDVKM. The CDR3 totals 14 residues. CDR3: CASSPGPQYYEQYF. In nucleotides, the CDR3 is TGTGCCAGCAGTCCGGGCCCTCAATACTACGAGCAGTACTTC. The whole variable domain, filled in from reference TRBV28 and TRBJ2-7, reads DVKVTQSSRYLVKRTGEKVFLECVQDMDHENMFWYRQDPGLGLRLIYFSYDVKMKEKGDIPEGYSVSREKKERFSLILESASTNQTSMYLCASSPGPQYYEQYFGPGTRLTVT.